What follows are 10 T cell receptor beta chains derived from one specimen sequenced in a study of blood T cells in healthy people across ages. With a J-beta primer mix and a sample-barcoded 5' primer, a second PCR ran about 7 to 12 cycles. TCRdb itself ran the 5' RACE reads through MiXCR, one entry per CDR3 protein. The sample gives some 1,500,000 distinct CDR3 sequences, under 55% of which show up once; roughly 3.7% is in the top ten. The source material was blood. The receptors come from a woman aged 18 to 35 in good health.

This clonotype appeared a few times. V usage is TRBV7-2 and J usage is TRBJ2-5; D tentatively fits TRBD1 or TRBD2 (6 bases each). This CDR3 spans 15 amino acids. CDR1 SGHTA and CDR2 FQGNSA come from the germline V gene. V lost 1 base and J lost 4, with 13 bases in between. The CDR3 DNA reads TGTGCCAGCAGCTTAGTAAAGGGGGGCGGAGAGACCCAGTACTTC. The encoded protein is CASSLVKGGGETQYF.

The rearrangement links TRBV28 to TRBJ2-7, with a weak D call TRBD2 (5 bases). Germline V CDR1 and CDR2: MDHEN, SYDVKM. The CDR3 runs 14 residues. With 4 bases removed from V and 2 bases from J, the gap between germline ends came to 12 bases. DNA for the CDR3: TGTGCCAGCAGTTCGCTTGCTAGCACCTACGAGCAGTACTTC. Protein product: CASSSLASTYEQYF.

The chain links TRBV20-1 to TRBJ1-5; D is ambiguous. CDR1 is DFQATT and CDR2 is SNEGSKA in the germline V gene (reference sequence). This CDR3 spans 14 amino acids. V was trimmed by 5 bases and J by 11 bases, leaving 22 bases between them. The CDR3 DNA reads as TGCAGTGCTTGTCCCCCGGCCCTAGGCCAGTCCCAGCATTTT. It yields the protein CSACPPALGQSQHF.

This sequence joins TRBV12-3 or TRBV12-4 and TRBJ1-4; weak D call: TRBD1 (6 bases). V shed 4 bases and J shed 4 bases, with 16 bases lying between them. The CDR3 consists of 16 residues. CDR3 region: CASSWETGPVNEKLFF. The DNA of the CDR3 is TGTGCCAGCAGTTGGGAAACAGGGCCAGTTAATGAAAAACTGTTTTTT.

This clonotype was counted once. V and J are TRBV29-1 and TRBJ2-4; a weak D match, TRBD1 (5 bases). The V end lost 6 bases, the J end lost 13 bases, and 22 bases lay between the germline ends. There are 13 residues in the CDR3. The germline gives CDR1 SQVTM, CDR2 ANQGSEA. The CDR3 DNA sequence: TGCAGCGTGTCACTGGACACTTTAATCCAGCAGTACTTC. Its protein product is CSVSLDTLIQQYF.

In DNA form, the CDR3 reads TGTGCCAGCAGCTTATCCCACATCACAGATACGCAGTATTTT. Translation: CASSLSHITDTQYF. The chain has TRBV7-2 and TRBJ2-3; D unresolved. Trimming took off 2 bases at V and 2 bases at J, with 8 bases between the two ends. CDR1 is SGHTA and CDR2 is FQGNSA in the germline V gene. There are 14 residues in the CDR3. The variable domain in full, completed from reference TRBV7-2 and TRBJ2-3, reads GAGVSQSPSNKVTEKGKDVELRCDPISGHTALYWYRQSLGQGLEFLIYFQGNSAPDKSGLPSDRFSAERTGGSVSTLTIQRTQQEDSAVYLCASSLSHITDTQYFGPGTRLTVL.

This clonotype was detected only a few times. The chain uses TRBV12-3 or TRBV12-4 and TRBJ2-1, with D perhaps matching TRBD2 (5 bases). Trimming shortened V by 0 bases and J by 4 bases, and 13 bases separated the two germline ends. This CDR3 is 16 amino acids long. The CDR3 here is CASSLARAVYYNEQFF. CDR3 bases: TGTGCCAGCAGTTTAGCGCGAGCGGTCTATTACAATGAGCAGTTCTTC.

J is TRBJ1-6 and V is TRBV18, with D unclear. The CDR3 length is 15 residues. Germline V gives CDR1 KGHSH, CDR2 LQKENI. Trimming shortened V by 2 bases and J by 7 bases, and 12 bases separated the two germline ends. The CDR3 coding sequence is TGTGCCAGCTCACCAGGACGCCAGACCAATTCACCCCTCCACTTT. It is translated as CASSPGRQTNSPLHF.

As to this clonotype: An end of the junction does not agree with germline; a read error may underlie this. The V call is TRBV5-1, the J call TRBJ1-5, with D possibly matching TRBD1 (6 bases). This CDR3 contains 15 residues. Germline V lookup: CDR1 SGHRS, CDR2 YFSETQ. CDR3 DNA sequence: TGCGCCGGCAGCCTGGGGTACAGGGATGGTCAGCCCCAGCATTTT. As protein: CAGSLGYRDGQPQHF.

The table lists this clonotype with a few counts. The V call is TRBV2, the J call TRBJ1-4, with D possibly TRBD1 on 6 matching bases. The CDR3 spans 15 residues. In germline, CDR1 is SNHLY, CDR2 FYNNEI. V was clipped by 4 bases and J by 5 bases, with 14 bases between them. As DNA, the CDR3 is TGTGCCAGCAGTGCCCAGACAGGCTTAAATGAAAAACTGTTTTTT. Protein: CASSAQTGLNEKLFF.